One and the same sample provided the 5 T cell receptor beta chains below, sequenced in a study of tumor-infiltrating lymphocytes in glioblastoma multiforme. TCR beta libraries were built from RNA through three nested multiplex PCR rounds using modified ARM-PCR. TCRdb re-derived calls from the multiplex PCR reads in MiXCR, one entry per CDR3 protein. This sample has nearly 20,000 distinct CDR3 sequences, with 55% to 75% found just once. The material sequenced was peripheral blood. Receptor source: a male donor with glioblastoma.

The J gene is TRBJ1-2, the V gene TRBV6-5, with 8 bases identical to TRBD1. The CDR3 covers 17 residues. V shed 2 bases, J shed 3 bases, and the junction held 11 bases outside the gene matches. Germline CDR1 and CDR2: MNHEY and SVGAGI. CDR3 in DNA: TGTGCCAGCAGTTACACCCTGACAGGGGCAGCTGACTATGGCTACACCTTC. This gives the protein CASSYTLTGAADYGYTF.

This clonotype was detected ten times or more. The genes are TRBV5-4 and TRBJ2-3, with 11 bases aligning to TRBD2. V shed 3 bases and J 2 bases; nucleotides not matched to a gene: 8. The CDR3 is 17 amino acids. Germline CDR1 SGHNT, CDR2 YYREEE (reference sequence). The CDR3 spells CASSSGTSGVHTDTQYF. The CDR3, as DNA: TGTGCCAGCAGCTCCGGGACTAGCGGCGTTCACACAGATACGCAGTATTTT.

Of note for this clonotype: One junction end disagrees with the germline gene, perhaps due to a read error. This chain uses TRBV29-1 with TRBJ2-2; D perhaps matches TRBD2 (6 bases). Germline loops: CDR1 SQVTM, CDR2 ANQGSEA. The CDR3 covers 14 residues. CDR3 in DNA: TGCAGCGCGCGAAGGGACTTTAACACCGAGGAGCTGTTTTTT. Translating it yields CSARRDFNTEELFF.

Comments on this clonotype: Relative to the germline gene, one junction end is altered; a read error may explain this. This chain uses TRBV11-2 with TRBJ2-5; D is possibly TRBD2 (6 bases). In germline, CDR1 is SGHAT, CDR2 FQNNGV. The CDR3 has 13 residues. The CDR3 sequence: CTSSPSAQETQYF. The CDR3 DNA reads as TGTACCAGCAGTCCTAGCGCACAAGAGACCCAGTACTTC. The complete variable domain, with remaining parts taken from reference TRBV11-2 and TRBJ2-5, reads EAGVAQSPRYKIIEKRQSVAFWCNPISGHATLYWYQQILGQGPKLLIQFQNNGVVDDSQLPKDRFSAERLKGVDSTLKIQPAKLEDSAVYLCTSSPSAQETQYFGPGTRLLVL.

In regard to this clonotype: Since no conserved phenylalanine or tryptophan closes the CDR3, a read error is the likely cause. The limits of the CDR3 on the DNA are not certain, so only TCRdb's listed CDR3 is given. The chain uses TRBV29-1 and TRBJ1-2; the table's D call of TRBD1 was not tested on the DNA. The CDR3 comprises 13 residues, both ends counted. The germline gives CDR1 SQVTM, CDR2 ANQGSEA. This CDR3 is CSVAGQGNYDYTC.